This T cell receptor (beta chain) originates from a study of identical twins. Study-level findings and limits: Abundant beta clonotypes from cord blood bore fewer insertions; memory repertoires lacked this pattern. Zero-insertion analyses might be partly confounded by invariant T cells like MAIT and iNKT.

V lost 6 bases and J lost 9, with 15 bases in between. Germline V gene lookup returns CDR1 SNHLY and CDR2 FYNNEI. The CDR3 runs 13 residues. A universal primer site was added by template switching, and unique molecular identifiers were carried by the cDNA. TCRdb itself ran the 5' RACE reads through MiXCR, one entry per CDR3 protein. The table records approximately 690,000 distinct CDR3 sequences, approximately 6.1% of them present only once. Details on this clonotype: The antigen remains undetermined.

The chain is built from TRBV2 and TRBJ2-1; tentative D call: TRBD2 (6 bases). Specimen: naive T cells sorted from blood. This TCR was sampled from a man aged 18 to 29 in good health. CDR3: CASRVLKRAEQFF. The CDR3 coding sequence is TGTGCCAGCAGGGTGCTTAAGCGGGCTGAGCAGTTCTTC.